This T cell receptor beta chain was retrieved from a study of early T cells in non-severe SARS-CoV-2 infection (dated by TCRdb to the early 2020s). General notes on the study: Because TCR sequencing relied on bulk RNA taken from unsorted whole blood, pairing of alpha and beta chains was not possible. The paper's findings and limits, for the study overall: Matching against VDJdb was skewed toward anti-spike CD8 responses, likely underestimated virus-specific expansions, and missed private and CD4 specificities.

Sequences SGHTA (CDR1) and FQGNSA (CDR2) are obtained from the germline V gene. CDR3 length: 14 amino acids, cysteine to phenylalanine. CDR3 DNA only is kept here, 42 bases in frame from base 1. V loses 4 bases, J loses 4 bases, and the germline ends lie 12 bases apart. In its sample, this clonotype was seen many times. Its binding antigen is unknown. The input lacks base qualities; no much larger clone sits a single base away. A case-control design nested within a healthcare worker cohort in London, UK, was used, with weekly nasopharyngeal swab PCR tests and blood sampling performed. Healthcare workers were enrolled in the week of the UK lockdown, from 23 to 31 March 2020, and were followed every week for up to roughly 15 weeks. Libraries were built with 5' RACE. TCRdb names NextSeq 500 as the instrument used. The TCR library protocol attached unique molecular identifiers to individual cDNA molecules to correct for sequencing error and PCR bias. Both TCR alpha and beta chains were sequenced, and tight co-correlation was observed between alpha and beta sequence abundances in each sample. The original pipeline was this. Decombinator V4 was used to annotate the V gene, J gene and CDR3 of the TCR sequences. TCRs were defined as expanded if a significant change between any two time points was detected under a Poisson model with p below 0.0001. Abundances of TCRs were expressed as counts per million after normalisation to the total number of TCRs sequenced in each sample. MAIT TCRs were defined by TRAV1-2 paired with TRAJ12, TRAJ20 or TRAJ33, and iNKT TCRs by TRAV10 paired with TRAJ18. VDJdb, accessed on 1 November 2021, was searched for TCRs annotated for CMV, EBV and SARS-CoV-2, and TCRs annotated for more than one antigen were excluded. Clones were called with MiXCR by TCRdb after fastp trimmed the public reads at Q25, and only in-frame beta chains were retained. Each CDR3 protein gets just one entry, which takes the most common genes and DNA from the rows behind it. The V and J calls come from TCRdb's annotation, not from the publication. The sample data list 28,000 or so distinct CDR3 sequences, and 6.6% of these were observed just once. The ten largest make up about a third of the sample.

The sequenced sample consisted of whole blood. The TCR originated in an adult who was a healthcare worker with PCR-confirmed SARS-CoV-2 infection or an uninfected control (not recorded which). The rearranged segments are TRBV7-2 and TRBJ2-3, with a weak D call of TRBD2 (6 bases match). The DNA sequence reads TGTGCCAGCAGCTCTCGGAGGGTATCAGATACGCAGTATTTT. Translated, it gives CASSSRRVSDTQYF. Supplemented by the reference TRBV7-2 and TRBJ2-3 proteins around the CDR3, the complete variable domain is GAGVSQSPSNKVTEKGKDVELRCDPISGHTALYWYRQSLGQGLEFLIYFQGNSAPDKSGLPSDRFSAERTGGSVSTLTIQRTQQEDSAVYLCASSSRRVSDTQYFGPGTRLTVL.